This TCR beta chain was recorded in a study of cytomegalovirus exposure and HLA in healthy donors. Both 60 Vbeta primers and 13 Jbeta primers went into the PCR. The method was immunoSEQ multiplex PCR; TCRdb's version includes in-frame clones alone and lacks a portion of them. In the table there are some 190,000 clones, around 80% of which are singletons. Unmatched junction bases numbered 14, after V lost 0 bases and J lost 2 bases. From germline, CDR1 is SGDLS and CDR2 YYNGEE. The CDR3 totals 19 residues. The source material was PBMCs. The clonotype was recovered from a woman between 25 and 40 years old in good health and CMV-seronegative. The chain is built from TRBV9 and TRBJ2-3; 8 bases are shared with TRBD2. CDR3 residues: CASSVDGREQEKITDTQYF. The CDR3 DNA is TGTGCCAGCAGCGTAGACGGGAGGGAACAGGAGAAAATCACAGATACGCAGTATTTT.